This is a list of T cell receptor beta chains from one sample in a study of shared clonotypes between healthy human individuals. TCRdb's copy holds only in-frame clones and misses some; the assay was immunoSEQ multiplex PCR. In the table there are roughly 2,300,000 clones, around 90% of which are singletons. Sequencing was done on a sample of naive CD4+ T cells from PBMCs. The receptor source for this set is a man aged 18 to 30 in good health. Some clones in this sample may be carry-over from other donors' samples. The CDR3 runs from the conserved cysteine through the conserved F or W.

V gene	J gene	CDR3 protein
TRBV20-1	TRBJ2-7	CSAAGEQYF
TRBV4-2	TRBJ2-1	CASSQRTTGLSYNEQFF
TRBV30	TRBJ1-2	CAWSGTANYGYTF
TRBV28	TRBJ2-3	CASSLYESSRGYTQYF
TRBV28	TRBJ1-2	CASSSYYRQGTNYGYTF
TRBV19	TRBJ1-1	CASSLRLGVTEAFF
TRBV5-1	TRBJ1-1	CASSSLEGDTEAFF
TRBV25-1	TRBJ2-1	CASSELGVVNEQFF
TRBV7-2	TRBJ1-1	CASSYLGREAFF
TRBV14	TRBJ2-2	CASSRLWTSGRGTGELFF
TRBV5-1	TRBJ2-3	CASSLVSGFTDTQYF
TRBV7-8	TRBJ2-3	CASSPGQLTDTQYF
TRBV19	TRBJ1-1	CASSSPLTVNTEAFF
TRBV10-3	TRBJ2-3	CAISEGTLTDTQYF
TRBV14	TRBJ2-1	CASSHVQFYNEQFF
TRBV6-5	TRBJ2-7	CASSPSSEQYF
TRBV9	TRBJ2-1	CASKRQGANEQFF
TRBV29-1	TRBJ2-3	CSAGLADTDTQYF
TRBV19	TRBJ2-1	CASSIGSGRSYNEQFF
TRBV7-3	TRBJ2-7	CASSSDGSLREQYF
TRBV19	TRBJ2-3	CASTLDRSSTDTQYF
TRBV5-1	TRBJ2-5	CASSSQGRTLQETQYF
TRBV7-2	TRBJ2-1	CASSLAGTRSYNEQFF
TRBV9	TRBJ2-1	CASSEDPSYNEQFF
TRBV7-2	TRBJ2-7	CASSLARESYEQYF
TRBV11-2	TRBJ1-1	CASSPRTGASNTEAFF
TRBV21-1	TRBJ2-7	CASPKATSYEQYF
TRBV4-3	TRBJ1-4	CASSLLGPPATNEKLFF
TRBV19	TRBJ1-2	CASRSHFSRDSLSNYGYTF
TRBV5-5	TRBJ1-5	CASSLLTGINQPQHF
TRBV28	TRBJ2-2	CASSFGTGGVGELFF
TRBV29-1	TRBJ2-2	CSVGGRGMNTGELFF
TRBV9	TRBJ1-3	CASAGGPSGNTIYF
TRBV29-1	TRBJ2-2	CSVVIGSTGGELFF
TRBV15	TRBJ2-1	CATSRDGGLAGADTGIAFF
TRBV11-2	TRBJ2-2	CASSYPRGRLRGELFF
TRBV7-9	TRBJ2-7	CASSLVPVEEQYF
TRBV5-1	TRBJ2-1	CASSLEPGTSGYNEQFF